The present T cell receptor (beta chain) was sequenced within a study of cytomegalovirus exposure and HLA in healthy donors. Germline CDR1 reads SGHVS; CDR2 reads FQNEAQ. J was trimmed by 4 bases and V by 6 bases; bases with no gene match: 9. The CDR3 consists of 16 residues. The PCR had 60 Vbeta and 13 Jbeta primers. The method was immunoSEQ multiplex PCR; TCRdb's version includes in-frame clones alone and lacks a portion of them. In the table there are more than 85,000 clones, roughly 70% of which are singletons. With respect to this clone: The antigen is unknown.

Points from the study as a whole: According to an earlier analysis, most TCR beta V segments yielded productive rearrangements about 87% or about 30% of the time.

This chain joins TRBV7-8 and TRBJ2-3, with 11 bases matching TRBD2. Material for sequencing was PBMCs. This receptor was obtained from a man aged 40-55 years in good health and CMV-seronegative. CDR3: CASSHGPGLAADTQYF. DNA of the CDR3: TGTGCCAGCAGTCATGGACCGGGACTAGCGGCAGATACGCAGTATTTT.